This T cell receptor beta chain was recorded in a study of blood T cell repertoires in COVID-19. The wider study: Researchers got acute and convalescent COVID-19 samples from the United States, Italy and Spain. T cells, B-cell-depleted T cells, or PBMCs provided the cDNA or gDNA that served as material.

Original data processing: How many nucleated cells were present was estimated from reference gene primer amplification. Libraries were prepared by immunoSEQ multiplex PCR; TCRdb keeps only in-frame clonotypes and omits some of them. V, J and clone size reflect that table, while D and trimming were determined from the DNA. This sample has some 150,000 clones; 65% to 90% occur once, and the top ten carry 9.8%. Trimming took 1 base from V and 2 from J, leaving 9 bases between them. Germline CDR1 is SGHVT and CDR2 is SQSDAQ. This CDR3 is 15 amino acids long. The sequence was obtained from a woman between 45 and 60 years old with acute or convalescent COVID-19. The sample taken for sequencing was peripheral blood. This sequence joins TRBV7-4 and TRBJ1-5, with D unresolved. The CDR3: CASSLVLTGNQPQHF. As DNA, the CDR3 is TGTGCCAGCAGCTTAGTTTTGACTGGCAATCAGCCCCAGCATTTT.